The T cell receptor (beta chain) under discussion was sequenced for a study of T cells after somatic rescue of genetic block. This clone was recorded a few times. Generated by immunoSEQ multiplex PCR, the TCRdb table keeps only in-frame clones and is missing some. The table includes approximately 12,000 clones, 73% detected once. The sample taken for sequencing was peripheral blood mononuclear cells (PBMCs). The receptor's source is a boy younger than 18.

The CDR3 region has the DNA TGCGCCAGCAGCTTAGTACTTTCTAGCACAGATACGCAGTATTTT. Translation: CASSLVLSSTDTQYF. The rearrangement joins TRBV5-1 to TRBJ2-3; D unclear. The germline CDR1 and CDR2 sequences are SGHRS and YFSETQ. This CDR3 is built from 15 residues. With 2 bases removed from V and 0 bases from J, the gap between germline ends came to 10 bases. Full variable domain (outside the CDR3, taken from reference TRBV5-1 and TRBJ2-3): KAGVTQTPRYLIKTRGQQVTLSCSPISGHRSVSWYQQTPGQGLQFLFEYFSETQRNKGNFPGRFSGRQFSNSRSEMNVSTLELGDSALYLCASSLVLSSTDTQYFGPGTRLTVL.